This record looks at one TCR beta chain sequence and its context. Antigen specificity is unknown. The data were taken from a study of T cells in localized non-small cell lung cancer. The trim removed 3 bases at V and 5 bases at J, leaving 4 bases unmatched. The CDR3 spans 14 residues. Germline V gene data show CDR1 as SGHRS and CDR2 as YFSETQ. Study-level findings and limits: Uninvolved adjacent lung had more T cell clonality than any other tissue, topping tumor.

Using immunoSEQ multiplex PCR, the repertoire was profiled, and TCRdb retains in-frame clones only, with some absent. There are 10,000 to 15,000 clones in the sample; around 84% occur only once, and roughly 58% lies in the top ten. The receptor was isolated from a male donor older than 55 with stage III lung adenocarcinoma. Sequenced here: peripheral blood, sampled before any cancer treatment. The rearrangement links TRBV5-1 to TRBJ2-5; TRBD1 matches 10 bases. CDR3 loop: CASSSGTGDETQYF. CDR3 DNA: TGCGCCAGCAGCTCAGGGACAGGGGACGAGACCCAGTACTTC.